A single sample gave rise to the 5 T cell receptor beta chains below, sequenced in a study of T cell repertoires in cytomegalovirus infection. TCRdb processed the reads anew with MiXCR; each CDR3 protein has one entry. The sample lists approximately 500,000 distinct CDR3 sequences, approximately 17% seen once, with roughly a quarter in the top ten. Source material: CD8+ T cells from PBMCs. Receptor source: a human donor in good health (CMV status not recorded). Some clones in this sample may be carry-over from other donors' samples.

Many counts were recorded for this clonotype. This chain connects TRBV7-9 to TRBJ1-6; TRBD1 is a possible D gene (5 bases). This CDR3 is 16 amino acids long. Germline lookup yields CDR1 SEHNR and CDR2 FQNEAQ (reference sequence). Trimming took off 1 base at V and 0 bases at J, with 7 bases between the two ends. CDR3 in amino acids: CASSLGTSSYNSPLHF. Written as DNA, the CDR3 is TGTGCCAGCAGCTTAGGGACAAGCTCCTATAATTCACCCCTCCACTTT.

The sample holds many counts of this clonotype. V usage is TRBV2 and J usage is TRBJ1-5; 9 nucleotides agree with TRBD1. The CDR3 loop spans 16 amino acids. J gave up 2 bases and V 2 bases, and 4 bases lay outside the gene matches. Looked up from germline, CDR1 is SNHLY and CDR2 is FYNNEI. DNA of the CDR3: TGTGCCAGCAGTGAAAAGCGGACAGGGGGCAATCAGCCCCAGCATTTT. Protein sequence: CASSEKRTGGNQPQHF.

The chain combines TRBV9 with TRBJ2-1; D is unresolved. Germline values: CDR1 SGDLS, CDR2 YYNGEE. Trimming shortened V by 1 base and J by 0 bases, and 17 bases separated the two germline ends. This CDR3 region has 18 residues. As DNA, the CDR3 is TGTGCCAGCAGCGTAAACGTTAGAGTTGCCAGCTCCTACAATGAGCAGTTCTTC. Translated: CASSVNVRVASSYNEQFF.

This clonotype has at least ten counts. V usage is TRBV6-6 and J usage is TRBJ2-3; the match to TRBD1 covers 8 bases. Germline V gene sequence: CDR1 MNHNY, CDR2 SVGAGI (reference sequence). The trim removed 7 bases at V and 2 bases at J, leaving 5 bases unmatched. The CDR3 loop spans 14 amino acids. The CDR3 loop is CASTRDRYTDTQYF. In DNA, the CDR3 is TGTGCCAGCACCCGGGACAGGTACACAGATACGCAGTATTTT.

This clonotype occurred many times. V and J are TRBV7-3 and TRBJ2-1; the D call may be TRBD1 or TRBD2 (5 bases each). The ends were cut back, 0 bases at V and 6 bases at J, with 6 bases in the middle. The CDR3 runs to 13 residues. Germline CDR1 and CDR2: SGHTA and FQGTGA. As DNA, the CDR3 is TGTGCCAGCAGCTTAACAGGGACCAATGAGCAGTTCTTC. It is translated as CASSLTGTNEQFF.